This entry lists 15 T cell receptor beta chains sequenced from one sample in a study of brain T cells in children with intractable seizures. Profiling relied on immunoSEQ multiplex PCR, and the TCRdb table lists in-frame clones only, not all of them. There are 300,000 to 400,000 clones in the sample; roughly 93% occur only once, and under 7% lies in the top ten. The time point is: blood from clinic visit 5 months post-surgery; TSC patient then seizure free. Sequenced here: peripheral blood, sampled approximately 5 months after surgery. Receptor source: a boy younger than two with tuberous sclerosis and intractable seizures.

This clone was seen just once. J is TRBJ2-2 and V is TRBV10-3; D is ambiguous. Per the germline V gene, CDR1 is ENHRY and CDR2 is SYGVKD. Trimming stripped 6 bases from V and 5 bases from J, with 16 bases between. The CDR3 length is 15 residues. The CDR3, as DNA: TGTGCCATCAGCTTTAGTGGGGTAACTACCGGGGAGCTGTTTTTT. This sequence encodes CAISFSGVTTGELFF.

The chain links TRBV27 to TRBJ2-7; 13 bases fit TRBD2. Germline V gives CDR1 MNHEY, CDR2 SMNVEV (reference sequence). CDR3 size: 15 residues. Trimming removed 6 bases from V and 3 bases from J; junction bases left unmatched: 5. The chain's CDR3 is CASRYRTSGSYEQYF. The CDR3 DNA reads TGTGCCAGCAGATACCGGACTAGCGGGAGCTACGAGCAGTACTTC.

This rearrangement joins TRBV20-1 to TRBJ2-5; D remains unclear. The CDR3 runs to 8 residues. Germline loops: CDR1 DFQATT, CDR2 SNEGSKA (reference sequence). The CDR3 DNA is TGCAGCGCTGAGACCCAGTACTTC. Translating gives CSAETQYF.

V is TRBV7-9 and J is TRBJ1-1, with 8 bases lining up with TRBD1. After removal of 3 bases from V and 0 bases from J, the junction contained 6 bases not matched to a gene. The CDR3 is 16 amino acids. Germline CDR1 reads SEHNR; CDR2 reads FQNEAQ (reference sequence). The CDR3 sequence: CASSFPRQGLNTEAFF. The CDR3 DNA sequence: TGTGCCAGCAGCTTTCCCAGACAGGGGTTGAACACTGAAGCTTTCTTT.

The V and J genes are TRBV5-1 and TRBJ1-2, with 8 bases identical to TRBD1. The CDR3 consists of 12 residues. From germline, CDR1 is SGHRS and CDR2 YFSETQ. V lost 3 bases, J lost 7 bases, and 2 bases stayed unmatched. CDR3 amino acids: CASSSGGAGYTF. The CDR3 nucleotides read TGCGCCAGCAGCTCAGGGGGCGCTGGCTACACCTTC.

The V gene is TRBV5-5, the J gene TRBJ2-1, with 10 bases lining up with TRBD2. The CDR3 has 16 residues. J lost 8 bases, V lost 3 bases, and 11 bases had no gene match. Germline CDR1 SGHKS, CDR2 YYEKEE (reference sequence). The CDR3 nucleotides read TGTGCCAGCAGCTGGTCGAGGAGCGGGAGGGCGGATGAGCAGTTCTTC. This codes for CASSWSRSGRADEQFF.

The rearrangement uses TRBV2 and TRBJ1-2; unclear D gene. The CDR3 sequence is 12 residues long. V lost 4 bases, J lost 5 bases, and 8 bases lay in between. The germline gives CDR1 SNHLY, CDR2 FYNNEI. The CDR3 coding sequence is TGTGCCAGCAGTGTCCAGAGATATGGCTACACCTTC. This sequence encodes CASSVQRYGYTF.

The chain recombines TRBV28 with TRBJ1-2; the D gene is possibly TRBD1 (6 bases). The V and J ends lost 5 bases and 4 bases respectively, with 17 bases between them. CDR1 and CDR2 from the germline V gene are MDHEN and SYDVKM. The CDR3 extends over 15 amino acids. CDR3 in DNA: TGTGCCAGCAGTCCCCATACTGACAGGATCTATGGCTACACCTTC. Translating gives CASSPHTDRIYGYTF.

This clone was picked up a small number of times. The chain is built from TRBV5-1 and TRBJ1-5, with TRBD1 as a possible D gene (5 bases). The germline V gene has CDR1 SGHRS and CDR2 YFSETQ. Trimming took off 3 bases at V and 5 bases at J, with 12 bases between the two ends. This CDR3 spans 14 amino acids. The DNA for the CDR3 is TGCGCCAGCAGCTGGCAGGGCGGGGATCAGCCCCAGCATTTT. Translated: CASSWQGGDQPQHF.

This sequence joins TRBV5-1 and TRBJ1-1; maybe TRBD1 (5 bases). Germline V gene lookup returns CDR1 SGHRS and CDR2 YFSETQ. The V and J ends lost 5 bases and 0 bases respectively, with 11 bases between them. The CDR3 loop spans 14 amino acids. The DNA of the CDR3 is TGCGCCAGCAGTCATTCGACAGTGAACACTGAAGCTTTCTTT. Its protein product is CASSHSTVNTEAFF.

V and J are TRBV28 and TRBJ1-2; D call uncertain. Germline loops: CDR1 MDHEN, CDR2 SYDVKM. The ends were cut back, 2 bases at V and 7 bases at J, with 11 bases in the middle. The CDR3 contains 13 residues. The CDR3 coding sequence is TGTGCCAGCAGTTTAGTCCGAGCGACTGGCTACACCTTC. This encodes CASSLVRATGYTF.

CDR3 bases: TGTGCCACCAGTTCCGCAGAGATCTATGGCTACACCTTC. Protein product: CATSSAEIYGYTF. The gene calls are TRBV24-1 and TRBJ1-2; D gene uncertain. Between the trimmed V and J ends, which lost 6 bases and 4 bases, there was a span of 11 bases. Germline CDR1 KGHDR, CDR2 SFDVKD. The CDR3 runs 13 residues.

This chain uses TRBV4-2 with TRBJ2-3; 15 nucleotides agree with TRBD2. V lost 5 bases, J lost 6 bases, and 6 bases stayed unmatched. CDR3 length: 16 amino acids. CDR1 LGHNA and CDR2 YNFKEQ come from the germline V gene. CDR3 nucleotide sequence: TGTGCCAGCAGCTGGACTAGCGGGAGGGTCTGGGATACGCAGTATTTT. Protein: CASSWTSGRVWDTQYF.

V is TRBV7-2 and J is TRBJ1-4, with no clear D. Germline assignment: CDR1 SGHTA and CDR2 FQGNSA. The CDR3 contains 14 residues. The ends were cut back, 2 bases at V and 12 bases at J, with 16 bases in the middle. CDR3 coding DNA: TGTGCCAGCAGCTTAATGGGGTCCCCCGGGCAACTGTTTTTT. It encodes CASSLMGSPGQLFF.

The V gene is TRBV30, the J gene TRBJ1-3; a possible D gene is TRBD1 (6 bases). Per the germline V gene, CDR1 is GTSNPN and CDR2 is SVGIG (reference sequence). Trimming took off 2 bases at V and 4 bases at J, with 9 bases between the two ends. The CDR3 is made up of 13 amino acids. CDR3 amino acids: CAWSIGGGNTIYF. In nucleotides, the CDR3 is TGTGCCTGGAGTATCGGGGGCGGAAACACCATATATTTT.